This T cell receptor beta chain was recovered during a study of blood T cell repertoires in COVID-19. CDR1 and CDR2 (germline): MNHNS, SASEGT. With 0 bases clipped from V and 5 bases from J, the junction kept 3 bases outside the gene matches. The CDR3 totals 15 residues. Assay: immunoSEQ multiplex PCR; the TCRdb copy retains only in-frame clones and omits some. There are about 210,000 clones in the sample; 80% occur only once, and 4.3% lies in the top ten. The receptor comes from a man aged 30-40 years with acute COVID-19. The chain is built from TRBV6-1 and TRBJ2-7; 11 bases map to TRBD2. The sequencing input was PBMCs or T cells enriched from blood (not recorded which). CDR3 amino acids: CASSEALAGADEQYF. The CDR3 DNA is TGTGCCAGCAGTGAAGCACTAGCGGGAGCCGACGAGCAGTACTTC.